A single sample gave rise to the 3 T cell receptor beta chains below, sequenced in a study of shared clonotypes between healthy human individuals. Repertoires were generated with immunoSEQ multiplex PCR, while TCRdb's copy carries only in-frame clones and drops some. Of 1.6 million or so clones listed, about 98.5% are singletons. The sequencing input was naive CD4+ T cells sorted from blood. This sample's subset: CD45RA+ positively selected. These receptors came from a man in his thirties or forties in good health.

The chain carries TRBV7-9 and TRBJ2-6; D is ambiguous. V was trimmed by 6 bases and J by 4 bases, leaving 13 bases between them. The CDR3 is made up of 15 amino acids. Germline V gene data show CDR1 as SEHNR and CDR2 as FQNEAQ (reference sequence). The CDR3: CASRPTVEGANVLTF. CDR3 nucleotide sequence: TGTGCCAGCAGGCCCACAGTAGAAGGGGCCAACGTCCTGACTTTC.

This clone was observed a single time. This chain connects TRBV7-2 to TRBJ2-1, with no clear D. CDR1 and CDR2 from the germline V gene are SGHTA and FQGNSA. The germline V and J ends were trimmed by 4 bases and 9 bases, with 19 bases remaining between them. The CDR3 contains 15 residues. The CDR3 is CASSSTPTAAREQFF. In DNA, the CDR3 is TGTGCCAGCAGCTCGACCCCCACGGCCGCCCGTGAGCAGTTCTTC.

The rearrangement links TRBV11-3 to TRBJ2-7; maybe TRBD2 (5 bases). Germline CDR1 and CDR2: SGHNT and YENEEA. The ends were cut back, 5 bases at V and 6 bases at J, with 17 bases in the middle. The CDR3 length is 14 residues. The CDR3 is CASSRERDAGEQYF. The CDR3, as DNA: TGTGCCAGCAGCCGTGAGAGGGATGCGGGCGAGCAGTACTTC.